This T cell receptor (beta chain) was captured by sequencing in a study of PD-L1 blockade in urothelial cancer. The assay was immunoSEQ multiplex PCR, and TCRdb's table has in-frame clones only and misses some. Here the sample spans 100,000 to 150,000 clones, more than 75% being singletons. The CDR3 covers 20 residues. Germline CDR1 and CDR2: LNHDA and SQIVND (reference sequence). The V segment lost 2 bases and the J segment 5 bases; nucleotides outside the gene matches: 13. Stated time point: peripheral blood 6 weeks after treatment start. The clonotype originates from a man aged 50-59 years with urothelial cancer. V gene TRBV19 combines with J gene TRBJ2-1; 15 bases match TRBD2. The source material was PBMCs, sampled around atezolizumab (anti-PD-L1) treatment. The CDR3 sequence: CASSISSWTSGRALHNEQFF. The CDR3 coding sequence is TGTGCCAGTAGTATATCCTCATGGACTAGCGGGAGGGCCCTGCACAATGAGCAGTTCTTC.